This TCR beta chain is from a study of OX40 agonist ivuxolimab in advanced cancers. Losses at the gene ends were 0 bases for V and 4 bases for J; bases not matched to a gene: 5. The CDR3 runs 16 residues. CDR1 and CDR2 (germline): SGHRS, YFSETQ. Using immunoSEQ multiplex PCR, the repertoire was profiled, and TCRdb retains in-frame clones only, with some absent. The sample contains tens of thousands of clones, approximately 91% of which appear only once. This chain connects TRBV5-1 to TRBJ1-3, with 9 bases lining up with TRBD1. The starting material was CD4+ or CD8+ T cells sorted from blood, obtained in a trial of the OX40 agonist ivuxolimab. This TCR was sampled from an adult with an advanced solid tumor such as melanoma, head and neck, liver or kidney cancer. The CDR3 region is CASSLATGGDGNTIYF. As DNA, the CDR3 is TGCGCCAGCAGCTTGGCAACAGGGGGCGACGGAAACACCATATATTTT. Filled out from reference TRBV5-1 and TRBJ1-3, the complete variable domain reads KAGVTQTPRYLIKTRGQQVTLSCSPISGHRSVSWYQQTPGQGLQFLFEYFSETQRNKGNFPGRFSGRQFSNSRSEMNVSTLELGDSALYLCASSLATGGDGNTIYFGEGSWLTVV.